This T cell receptor (beta chain) was captured by sequencing in a study of Graves' ophthalmopathy and Graves' hyperthyroidism (dated by TCRdb to between 2017 and 2018). As for the study more broadly: Peripheral blood was collected before any treatment was given, at the time of initial diagnosis. To tell Graves' ophthalmopathy apart from Graves' hyperthyroidism, and to predict which patients would progress to ophthalmopathy, the study relied on TCR beta repertoire signatures. In total, 135 blood samples were TCR-sequenced: 43 ophthalmopathy, 75 hyperthyroidism and roughly 17 hyperthyroidism-to-ophthalmopathy patients. To explore V-J signatures that distinguish ophthalmopathy from hyperthyroidism, a discovery set of about a hundred patients was enrolled, made up of 43 with ophthalmopathy and roughly 57 with stable hyperthyroidism. An independent validation cohort was composed of some 19 hyperthyroidism patients and roughly 16 patients who later progressed from hyperthyroidism to ophthalmopathy. In roughly 6 hyperthyroidism patients, the T-cell repertoires found in thyroid tissue were compared with those found in blood. Following sampling, methimazole starting at 30 mg daily was administered to hyperthyroidism patients, and high-dose intravenous methylprednisolone was administered to ophthalmopathy patients. The 100 discovery patients were randomly split 7:3 into training and test sets. General study outcomes and caveats: In validation, the model predicted ophthalmopathy progression with less than 71% sensitivity and 72.22% specificity; some 13 predicted patients were CT-confirmed with GO in a median of roughly 6.8 months. Sample size was not predetermined statistically, and investigators were not blinded to group allocation. In cross-validation, the 13-signature model distinguished ophthalmopathy from stable hyperthyroidism with nearly 90% sensitivity and about 81% specificity, while in the test set the corresponding values were about 80% and 75%. Most expanded thyroid clonotypes with frequency above 0.001 were also detected in blood, suggesting blood repertoires may reflect the thyroid immune response.

For repertoire sequencing, TCR beta CDR3 regions were amplified from RNA transcripts. HTBI primers and the Qiagen OneStep RT-PCR kit were used in a first-round RT-PCR, which was followed by a second-round multiplex PCR, size selection and purification. Libraries were sequenced paired-end with 100 bp reads on an Illumina HiSeq2000. Under the source paper's analysis protocol: SOAPnuke was used to process the reads, removing any read that contained adapters or uncalled bases, had a mean Phred below 15, or lacked an exact match to the constant primer or identifier. COPE v1.2.5 was used to merge the high-quality paired reads. Clonotypes were defined as unique nucleotide sequences and were aligned to IMGT TRB V, D and J references using MiTCR v1.1. The analysis was limited to V-J combinations with a frequency above 0.0001, which together covered approximately 99% of repertoires. For each V-J combination, a TCR clonal expansion and chaos score was defined as F50 clonal expansion divided by the chaos observed in the TCRdist matrix. Welch's t-statistics and random forest were used to narrow the features down to 10 to 15 V-J combinations, which were then fed into a naive Bayes classifier. Thyroid-blood repertoire similarity was quantified with the Morisita-Horn index. The raw public data were reprocessed by TCRdb itself: fastp quality trimming at Q25, MiXCR clonotype calling, in-frame beta chains only. A single entry per CDR3 protein holds the most common genes and DNA from its merged rows. The V and J calls were not made by the authors but by TCRdb's processing. The sample table holds about 400,000 distinct CDR3 sequences, of which 15% to 20% were seen once. The ten most abundant clones make up about 1.4% of the sample.

Ten or more counts support this clonotype. Its antigen is currently not known. Qualities for individual bases were not recorded, and no much larger clone is one base off. The ophthalmopathy patients had moderately to severely active disease, with a Clinical Activity Score of 3 or higher, a NOSPECS grade of 4 or higher, and a disease duration of less than 3 months. Patients were excluded if they had other autoimmune diseases, uncontrolled infections, pregnancy or lactation. Diagnosis was based on clinical symptoms, serum thyroxine, TRAb, thyroid ultrasound and orbital computed tomography. Using Ficoll-Paque density gradient centrifugation, PBMCs were isolated from approximately 11 ml of fresh peripheral blood. Total RNA was extracted with Trizol reagent and quality-checked on an Agilent 2100 Bioanalyzer. This TCR was sampled from a woman between 18 and 29 years old with Graves' ophthalmopathy. Donor details come from another sample of the same person, matched by shared clones. The sequenced material came from peripheral blood.

CDR3 loop: CSGREVGISSPLHF. The DNA sequence is TGCAGTGGTAGGGAGGTGGGGATTAGTTCACCCCTCCACTTT. Rearrangement joined TRBV20-1 to TRBJ1-6, with the D gene too uncertain to name. CDR1 and CDR2 were assigned from the germline V gene (reference sequence) as DFQATT and SNEGSKA. V is shortened by 7 bases, J by 9 bases, and the region joining them spans 19 bases. Including the terminal cysteine and phenylalanine, the CDR3 comprises 14 residues. This entry keeps only the CDR3 DNA: 42 bases, framed from base 1.